Below are 2 T cell receptor beta chains sequenced from a single sample in a study of tumor-infiltrating lymphocytes in primary liver carcinoma. RNA was extracted from whole blood without cell sorting, alongside germline DNA. The input was 500 ng total RNA; TCR beta cDNA was made from it with a constant-region primer. Sequencing libraries for TCR beta derived from three nested multiplex PCR rounds that used slightly modified ARM-PCR. A C-beta reverse primer was combined with TRBV1-TRBV30 forward primers in the first two PCR rounds, and each round had approximately 10 cycles. TCRdb used MiXCR to reprocess the multiplex PCR reads, holding one entry per CDR3 protein. The sample holds approximately 330,000 distinct CDR3 sequences; around three fifths are singletons and the top ten take roughly 6%. Input material: peripheral blood. These receptor sequences come from a man in his forties with primary liver carcinoma and hepatitis B virus infection.

The chain carries TRBV11-1 and TRBJ1-6; no reliable D call. CDR1 and CDR2 from the germline V gene are SGHAT and FQDESV (reference sequence). V was clipped by 6 bases and J by 10 bases, with 25 bases between them. The CDR3 sequence is 17 residues long. The CDR3 loop is CASRRWSTSAETSPLHF. The DNA for the CDR3 is TGTGCCAGCAGACGATGGTCGACTAGCGCCGAAACCTCACCCCTCCACTTT.

The rearrangement joins TRBV6-2 or TRBV6-3 to TRBJ1-4, with no clear D. The germline gives CDR1 MNHEY, CDR2 SVGEGT. Trimming took off 6 bases at V and 5 bases at J, with 13 bases between the two ends. The CDR3 has 14 amino acids. The CDR3 here is CASRAAGGNEKLFF. CDR3 in DNA: TGTGCCAGCAGGGCAGCAGGTGGAAATGAAAAACTGTTTTTT.